The source of this T cell receptor (beta chain) is a study of shared clonotypes between healthy human individuals. General study findings and limits: Deeper or shallower sequencing was expected to change how clonotypes are shared among donors. Among non-shared clonotypes, generation probabilities were lower than among those shared by all four donors.

Data came from immunoSEQ multiplex PCR; TCRdb stores just in-frame clones and leaves some out. The sample has some 1.5 million clones; 96% are singletons. About this clone: Antigen: not known.

The clonotype originates from a man aged 25-45 years in good health. The sequencing sample was made of naive CD4+ T cells sorted from blood. Noted subset: CD45RA+ positively selected.

CDR3 nucleotides: TGTGCCAGCAGTTTATTGCGGGGTCCTACCTACGAGCAGTACTTC. Encoded protein: CASSLLRGPTYEQYF. V is TRBV28 and J is TRBJ2-7; maybe TRBD2 (6 bases). Germline assignment: CDR1 MDHEN and CDR2 SYDVKM. The V end was cut by 1 base, the J end by 2 bases, with 12 bases between. This CDR3 region has 15 residues.